This entry concerns a single TCR beta chain. Its specificity is not known. CDR1 is MNHNS and CDR2 is SASEGT in the germline V gene. This CDR3 is built from 14 residues. Trimming shortened V by 6 bases and J by 2 bases, and 14 bases separated the two germline ends. The data stem from a study of shared clonotypes between healthy human individuals. TCRdb keeps only in-frame clones here, not all; method: immunoSEQ multiplex PCR. The sample shows some 2.3 million clones, more than 85% of them seen only once. Study-wide results and caveats: When naive CD4 clonotypes were compared across a few donors, 5% to 5.5% were shared. Relative to their counterparts shared across all four donors, non-shared clonotypes exhibited diminished generation probabilities.

The sequencing input was naive CD4+ T cells from PBMCs. Noted subset: CD45RA+ positively selected. This clonotype was sampled from a man younger than 30 in good health. Some clones in this sample may be carry-over from other donors' samples. This sequence joins TRBV6-1 and TRBJ2-7, with D maybe TRBD1 (6 bases). DNA for the CDR3: TGTGCCAGCAGAGATGGGACAAATCCCTACGAGCAGTACTTC. This gives the protein CASRDGTNPYEQYF.